This T cell receptor beta chain was captured by sequencing in a study of blood T cell repertoires in COVID-19. The wider study: The United States, Italy and Spain provided the acute and convalescent COVID-19 samples. T cells, B-cell-depleted T cells, or PBMCs supplied cDNA or gDNA.

V dropped 3 bases and J dropped 2 bases, with 14 bases sitting between them. Germline CDR1 reads LNHDA; CDR2 reads SQIVND (reference sequence). The CDR3 spans 15 residues. In the authors' methods: Counts of nucleated cells, estimated from reference gene primer amplification, were obtained. The table came from immunoSEQ multiplex PCR; TCRdb's copy has only in-frame clones and leaves some out. From that table come the V and J calls and clone size; the DNA was used to work out D and trimming. The data hold approximately 240,000 clones, with 84% observed a single time. Sample: peripheral blood. V usage is TRBV19 and J usage is TRBJ2-7; D perhaps matches TRBD1 (5 bases). The TCR originated in a woman aged 55-69 years who had recovered from COVID-19. For the CDR3, the DNA is TGTGCCAGTAGTATCCAGGGCAGGGCCCCCTACGAGCAGTACTTC. It encodes CASSIQGRAPYEQYF. Combining the CDR3 with reference TRBV19 and TRBJ2-7 gives the whole variable domain DGGITQSPKYLFRKEGQNVTLSCEQNLNHDAMYWYRQDPGQGLRLIYYSQIVNDFQKGDIAEGYSVSREKKESFPLTVTSAQKNPTAFYLCASSIQGRAPYEQYFGPGTRLTVT.